A single sample is the source of the 24 T cell receptor beta chains below, sequenced in a study of blood T cells in healthy people across ages (dated by TCRdb to about 2015). Libraries were prepared through 5' RACE. The sequencer listed for this sample is Illumina HiSeq 2500. The second PCR ran for roughly 7 to 11 cycles and used a J-beta primer mix along with a sample-barcoded 5' primer. Starting from the raw public reads, TCRdb applied fastp trimming at Q25, assembled clones with MiXCR and retained in-frame beta chains. Merged by CDR3 protein, the rows form single entries marked with the most common genes and DNA. The sample records 1.5 million to 2 million distinct CDR3 sequences, 28% of which are singletons. Over 7% of the sample is in the top ten clones. What was sequenced was blood. The receptors shown here come from a woman in her twenties or thirties in good health.

A remark on this clonotype: At one end, the junction sequence differs from germline, possibly due to a read error. The chain combines TRBV7-2 with TRBJ2-2, with D perhaps matching TRBD2 (6 bases). Germline lookup yields CDR1 SGHTA and CDR2 FQGNSA. The CDR3 covers 15 residues. CDR3 DNA: TGTGCCAGCAGCTTAGGTCGGCTAACGGGCGGGGAGCGGTTTTTT. It specifies CASSLGRLTGGERFF.

The V call is TRBV10-3, the J call TRBJ2-3, with TRBD2 matching 8 bases. The junction had 4 bases not matched to a gene; V was cut back by 0 bases and J by 2 bases. The CDR3 sequence is 16 residues long. Germline values: CDR1 ENHRY, CDR2 SYGVKD. For the CDR3, the DNA is TGTGCCATCAGTGAGTCGAGTAGCGGGGTCACAGATACGCAGTATTTT. This codes for CAISESSSGVTDTQYF.

This clonotype has ten or more counts. The rearrangement links TRBV20-1 to TRBJ2-1, with 8 bases fitting TRBD2. Trimming removed 6 bases from V and 1 base from J; junction bases left unmatched: 5. The CDR3 is 14 amino acids. Germline V gene lookup returns CDR1 DFQATT and CDR2 SNEGSKA (reference sequence). The CDR3 here is CSAAAGGSYNEQFF. The DNA of the CDR3 is TGCAGTGCAGCCGCGGGAGGATCCTACAATGAGCAGTTCTTC.

This clonotype was seen more than once but under ten times. The genes are TRBV20-1 and TRBJ2-7; D is unclear. CDR1 and CDR2 from the germline V gene are DFQATT and SNEGSKA (reference sequence). Trimming took 6 bases from V and 2 from J, leaving 17 bases between them. This CDR3 is built from 14 residues. The CDR3 protein is CSADGSTGPYEQYF. CDR3 sequence (DNA): TGCAGTGCCGACGGGTCCACCGGTCCCTACGAGCAGTACTTC.

The chain couples TRBV2 to TRBJ2-1; D not certain. Near its end, the DNA agrees better with TRBJ2-7, so the J call may be wrong. Germline V gene lookup returns CDR1 SNHLY and CDR2 FYNNEI. The CDR3 totals 14 residues. This chain's CDR3 is CASSASSSYNEQYF. The CDR3, as DNA: TGTGCCAGCAGTGCCAGTAGCTCCTACAATGAGCAGTACTTC.

This clonotype was counted at least ten times. The chain employs TRBV12-3 or TRBV12-4 and TRBJ2-4; no clear D gene. The CDR3 loop spans 13 amino acids. Trimming took off 3 bases at V and 1 base at J, with 4 bases between the two ends. CDR3: CASSFGAKNIQYF. The CDR3 DNA sequence: TGTGCCAGCAGTTTCGGGGCCAAAAACATTCAGTACTTC.

This clonotype was seen a few times. The chain couples TRBV20-1 to TRBJ2-5; 9 nucleotides match TRBD2. The CDR3 consists of 13 residues. CDR1 and CDR2 (germline): DFQATT, SNEGSKA (reference sequence). With V trimmed by 0 bases and J by 7 bases, 3 bases remained unmatched. In DNA form, the CDR3 reads TGCAGTGCTAGAGATCCGGGACTAGCGACCCAGTACTTC. Translation: CSARDPGLATQYF.

The chain carries TRBV3-1 and TRBJ1-1; D remains ambiguous. The germline gives CDR1 LGHDT, CDR2 YNNKEL (reference sequence). Trimming pared 2 bases from V and 1 base from J, leaving 14 bases between. The CDR3 runs to 16 residues. CDR3 protein: CASSQIPSIQNTEAFF. The DNA for the CDR3 is TGTGCCAGCAGCCAAATACCGTCCATACAGAACACTGAAGCTTTCTTT.

Turning to this clonotype: A much larger clone is a single base away; this may be a read error. The rearrangement joins TRBV5-5 to TRBJ1-2, with D possibly matching TRBD1 (5 bases). Trimming removed 7 bases from V and 7 bases from J, with 20 bases in between. Germline lookup yields CDR1 SGHKS and CDR2 YYEKEE (reference sequence). This CDR3 spans 14 amino acids. The CDR3 here is CASGHNRDDFGYTF. CDR3 nucleotides: TGTGCCAGCGGCCACAACCGGGACGATTTTGGCTACACCTTC.

The V call is TRBV3-1, the J call TRBJ2-1, with D uncertain. Trimming cost V 0 bases and J 8 bases, with 11 bases left between them. The CDR3 loop spans 14 amino acids. Germline CDR1 and CDR2: LGHDT and YNNKEL (reference sequence). The CDR3 reads CASSQDLTSDEQFF. DNA for the CDR3: TGTGCCAGCAGCCAAGATCTTACCTCGGATGAGCAGTTCTTC.

This clonotype turned up a few times. The chain uses TRBV25-1 and TRBJ1-2; a weak D match, TRBD1 (6 bases). This CDR3 has 14 residues. From germline, CDR1 is MGHDK and CDR2 SYGVNS. Trimming shortened V by 1 base and J by 7 bases, and 13 bases separated the two germline ends. The CDR3: CASSEFGQTGGYTF. CDR3 sequence (DNA): TGTGCCAGCAGTGAATTCGGGCAGACAGGTGGCTACACCTTC.

The J gene is TRBJ2-1, the V gene TRBV29-1; TRBD1 might be the D (5 bases). The germline V gene has CDR1 SQVTM and CDR2 ANQGSEA. This CDR3 is built from 10 residues. V lost 4 bases and J 9 bases, leaving 7 bases between the germline ends. The CDR3 protein is CSVVRGEQFF. In DNA form, the CDR3 reads TGCAGCGTTGTTAGGGGTGAGCAGTTCTTC.

The V gene is TRBV2, the J gene TRBJ2-3; 12 nucleotides agree with TRBD2. With 6 bases clipped from V and 5 bases from J, the junction kept 9 bases outside the gene matches. The germline CDR1 and CDR2 sequences are SNHLY and FYNNEI. This CDR3 comprises 16 residues. As DNA, the CDR3 is TGTGCCAGCAGGATTCTAGCGGGAGGGCCACGAGATACGCAGTATTTT. The encoded protein is CASRILAGGPRDTQYF.

The chain combines TRBV6-1 with TRBJ2-5, with TRBD1 matching 7 bases. Trimming took 6 bases from V and 1 from J; bases not matched to a gene: 8. The germline V gene has CDR1 MNHNS and CDR2 SASEGT. The CDR3 runs to 15 residues. For the CDR3, the DNA is TGTGCCAGCAGGGGACAGCCGAAAATCCAAGAGACCCAGTACTTC. Its protein product is CASRGQPKIQETQYF.

This clonotype was counted only a few times. The V and J genes are TRBV12-3 or TRBV12-4 and TRBJ1-1, with D uncertain. The CDR3 extends over 12 amino acids. V was pared by 6 bases and J by 3 bases, with 8 bases between. The CDR3 spells CASSRRDTEAFF. CDR3 DNA sequence: TGTGCCAGCAGCCGAAGAGACACTGAAGCTTTCTTT.

This clonotype was detected once. This sequence joins TRBV6-1 and TRBJ1-2; D unclear. Trimming removed 4 bases from V and 3 bases from J, with 18 bases in between. This CDR3 region has 16 residues. The germline V gene encodes CDR1 MNHNS and CDR2 SASEGT. DNA of the CDR3: TGTGCCAGCAGTGGGGTGATCGCGGGAAGGGACTATGGCTACACCTTC. Translating gives CASSGVIAGRDYGYTF.

This clonotype was picked up a small number of times. The chain couples TRBV7-2 to TRBJ2-7, with TRBD1 identical over 9 bases. V gave up 0 bases and J gave up 6 bases; unmatched junction bases: 6. Germline V gives CDR1 SGHTA, CDR2 FQGNSA. The CDR3 has 15 amino acids. CDR3 sequence: CASSLARQGVGEQYF. The CDR3 coding sequence is TGTGCCAGCAGCTTAGCCCGACAGGGGGTTGGCGAGCAGTACTTC.

This clonotype has at least ten counts. This chain joins TRBV12-3 or TRBV12-4 and TRBJ2-7; 7 bases align to TRBD1. The CDR3 spans 16 residues. Unmatched junction bases numbered 8, after V lost 3 bases and J lost 0 bases. The CDR3 reads CASSFETGTASYEQYF. For the CDR3, the DNA is TGTGCCAGCAGTTTTGAAACCGGGACAGCCTCCTACGAGCAGTACTTC.

This sequence joins TRBV7-9 and TRBJ2-5; D is undetermined. Trimming left V 3 bases short and J 3 bases short, with 5 bases between. Per the germline V gene, CDR1 is SEHNR and CDR2 is FQNEAQ (reference sequence). This CDR3 is 12 amino acids long. CDR3 loop: CASSFRKETQYF. The CDR3 region has the DNA TGTGCCAGCAGCTTCCGGAAAGAGACCCAGTACTTC. Full variable domain (rest looked up from reference TRBV7-9 and TRBJ2-5): DTGVSQNPRHKITKRGQNVTFRCDPISEHNRLYWYRQTLGQGPEFLTYFQNEAQLEKSRLLSDRFSAERPKGSFSTLEIQRTEQGDSAMYLCASSFRKETQYFGPGTRLLVL.

CDR3 protein: CASSYGLAASYEQYF. The CDR3 nucleotides are TGTGCCAGCAGCTACGGACTAGCGGCCTCCTACGAGCAGTACTTC. The chain carries TRBV12-3 or TRBV12-4 and TRBJ2-7; 10 nucleotides align to TRBD2. J was trimmed by 0 bases and V by 6 bases; bases with no gene match: 5. The length of the CDR3 is 15 residues.

The chain links TRBV20-1 to TRBJ2-1; 10 nucleotides align to TRBD2. The CDR3 is made up of 15 amino acids. V lost 1 base to trimming and J lost 5 bases; unmatched junction nucleotides: 5. The germline gives CDR1 DFQATT, CDR2 SNEGSKA (reference sequence). DNA for the CDR3: TGCAGTGCTAGAGCTGGGACTAGCGACCACAATGAGCAGTTCTTC. Translated: CSARAGTSDHNEQFF.

Of note for this clonotype: A much larger clone differs by one base, so this may be a read error. The conserved closing phenylalanine or tryptophan is absent in this CDR3, likely reflecting a read error. The chain carries TRBV9 and TRBJ2-7; D not resolved. Per germline, CDR1 SGDLS and CDR2 YYNGEE. V was pared by 1 base and J by 6 bases, with 14 bases between. The CDR3 sequence is 14 residues long. The CDR3 DNA reads as TGTGCCAGCAGCGTAAAGGGTAGTAATTCCGAGCAGTACTTA. It encodes CASSVKGSNSEQYL.

The chain recombines TRBV7-2 with TRBJ2-5, with D hard to call. In germline, CDR1 is SGHTA, CDR2 FQGNSA. CDR3 length: 13 amino acids. The V and J ends lost 3 bases and 4 bases respectively, with 9 bases between them. CDR3 sequence: CASSFQDPETQYF. Written as DNA, the CDR3 is TGTGCCAGCAGCTTTCAGGACCCAGAGACCCAGTACTTC.

The sample holds a few counts of this clonotype. J is TRBJ2-7 and V is TRBV20-1, with TRBD1 as a possible D gene (6 bases). Germline V gene data show CDR1 as DFQATT and CDR2 as SNEGSKA (reference sequence). This CDR3 is 15 amino acids long. V lost 0 bases to trimming and J lost 6 bases, with 18 bases between them. The CDR3 reads CSARDTGQPLSEQYF. The DNA for the CDR3 is TGCAGTGCTAGAGATACGGGACAACCTTTATCCGAGCAGTACTTC.